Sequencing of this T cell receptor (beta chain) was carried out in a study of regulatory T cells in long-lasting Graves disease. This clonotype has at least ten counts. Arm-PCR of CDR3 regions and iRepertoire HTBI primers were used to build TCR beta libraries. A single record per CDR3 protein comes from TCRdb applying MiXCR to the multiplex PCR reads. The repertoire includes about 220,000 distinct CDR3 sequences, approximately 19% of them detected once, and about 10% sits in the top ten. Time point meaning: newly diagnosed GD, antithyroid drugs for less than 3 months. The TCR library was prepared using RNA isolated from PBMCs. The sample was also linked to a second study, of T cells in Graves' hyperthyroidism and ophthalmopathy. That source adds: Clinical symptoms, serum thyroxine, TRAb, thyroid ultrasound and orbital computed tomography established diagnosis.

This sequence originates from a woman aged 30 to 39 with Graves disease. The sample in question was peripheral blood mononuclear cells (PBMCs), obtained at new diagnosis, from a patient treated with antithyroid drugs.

CDR3 amino acids: CASSQVGERNEQYF. The CDR3 DNA reads TGCGCCAGCAGCCAAGTCGGTGAGCGAAACGAGCAGTACTTC. The rearrangement links TRBV4-1 to TRBJ2-7; no firm D call. This CDR3 region has 14 residues. In germline, CDR1 is MGHRA, CDR2 YSYEKL. V lost 1 base, J lost 5 bases, and 12 bases lay in between.